The 25 T cell receptor beta chains given below trace back to one sample, sequenced in a study of technical replicates of blood from a few donors. Using immunoSEQ multiplex PCR, the repertoire was profiled, and TCRdb retains in-frame clones only, with some absent. The sample shows 75,000 to 95,000 clones, roughly 94% of them seen only once. The specimen sequenced was T cells isolated from PBMCs. These receptors all stem from a human donor in good health.

The gene calls are TRBV28 and TRBJ1-1, with 8 bases matching TRBD1. Germline loops: CDR1 MDHEN, CDR2 SYDVKM. J lost 5 bases, V lost 5 bases, and 7 bases had no gene match. CDR3 length equals 14 residues. The CDR3 spells CASSAGQGGTEAFF. In DNA, the CDR3 is TGTGCCAGCAGTGCCGGACAGGGAGGTACTGAAGCTTTCTTT.

The V gene is TRBV27, the J gene TRBJ2-7, with D perhaps matching TRBD2 (5 bases). From germline, CDR1 is MNHEY and CDR2 SMNVEV (reference sequence). The CDR3 spans 14 residues. Trimming took 6 bases from V and 0 from J, leaving 12 bases between them. CDR3 sequence reads: CASRPVGVSYEQYF. In DNA, the CDR3 is TGTGCCAGCAGACCGGTGGGAGTCTCCTACGAGCAGTACTTC.

Note on this clone: Germline and junction disagree at one end, which may indicate a read error. V is TRBV7-7 and J is TRBJ2-5, with 7 bases aligning to TRBD2. Germline lookup yields CDR1 SSHAT and CDR2 FNYEAQ (reference sequence). The CDR3 covers 14 residues. CDR3 loop: CASSYGLGGETQYF. CDR3 sequence (DNA): TGTGCTAGCAGCTACGGACTAGGCGGGGAGACCCAGTACTTC. The complete variable domain, with remaining parts taken from reference TRBV7-7 and TRBJ2-5, reads GAGVSQSPRYKVTKRGQDVTLRCDPISSHATLYWYQQALGQGPEFLTYFNYEAQPDKSGLPSDRFSAERPEGSISTLTIQRTEQRDSAMYRCASSYGLGGETQYFGPGTRLLVL.

The V and J genes are TRBV7-2 and TRBJ2-2; perhaps TRBD2 as D (6 bases). The CDR3 covers 14 residues. The germline gives CDR1 SGHTA, CDR2 FQGNSA. V lost 1 base to trimming and J lost 6 bases, with 9 bases between them. The CDR3 spells CASSLVGGAGELFF. In DNA form, the CDR3 reads TGTGCCAGCAGCTTAGTGGGGGGAGCCGGGGAGCTGTTTTTT.

The V gene is TRBV19, the J gene TRBJ2-7; a possible D gene is TRBD2 (5 bases). The CDR3 covers 15 residues. The V end was cut by 4 bases, the J end by 0 bases, with 13 bases between. Germline CDR1 LNHDA, CDR2 SQIVND (reference sequence). The CDR3 nucleotides are TGTGCCAGTAGTACAAACGCCCGGGACTCCTACGAGCAGTACTTC. Residues: CASSTNARDSYEQYF.

V usage is TRBV15 and J usage is TRBJ1-4; 7 bases map to TRBD1. The junction had 8 bases not matched to a gene; V was cut back by 0 bases and J by 7 bases. CDR3 length: 16 residues. Germline V gives CDR1 LNHNV, CDR2 YYDKDF (reference sequence). The CDR3 loop reads CATSRDRGRGSEKLFF. The DNA for the CDR3 is TGTGCCACCAGCAGAGATCGGGGCAGGGGGAGTGAAAAACTGTTTTTT.

The chain combines TRBV7-3 with TRBJ2-1; a weak D match, TRBD1 (6 bases). Germline assignment: CDR1 SGHTA and CDR2 FQGTGA. The CDR3 contains 12 residues. Trimming shortened V by 4 bases and J by 7 bases, and 8 bases separated the two germline ends. The CDR3 region is CASSSTGNEQFF. In DNA form, the CDR3 reads TGTGCCAGCAGCTCCACAGGGAATGAGCAGTTCTTC.

The V and J genes are TRBV25-1 and TRBJ2-7; 9 bases are shared with TRBD1. V lost 3 bases and J lost 3; bases outside the gene matches: 6. Germline-derived CDR1 and CDR2 are MGHDK and SYGVNS. The CDR3 runs to 15 residues. The CDR3 sequence is CASSDPGQGIYEQYF. In nucleotides, the CDR3 is TGTGCCAGCAGTGACCCTGGACAGGGGATCTACGAGCAGTACTTC.

This clone was seen a single time. V usage is TRBV4-2 and J usage is TRBJ1-2; 7 bases agree with TRBD1. Germline V CDR1 and CDR2: LGHNA, YNFKEQ. After removal of 0 bases from V and 0 bases from J, the junction contained 7 bases not matched to a gene. The CDR3 totals 17 residues. Here the CDR3 reads CASSQEKATGANYGYTF. For the CDR3, the DNA is TGTGCCAGCAGCCAAGAAAAGGCAACAGGGGCTAACTATGGCTACACCTTC.

This chain joins TRBV6-5 and TRBJ2-1; TRBD1 might be the D (6 bases). The CDR3 contains 14 residues. Germline-derived CDR1 and CDR2 are MNHEY and SVGAGI. Trimming pared 6 bases from V and 10 bases from J, leaving 19 bases between. The DNA for the CDR3 is TGTGCCAGCAGCGGGACACCGTTTGGTTCCGAGCAGTTCTTC. As protein: CASSGTPFGSEQFF.

The chain carries TRBV23-1 and TRBJ1-3; tentatively, D is TRBD1 (6 bases). TRBV23-1 counts as an open reading frame of uncertain function. The V and J ends lost 0 bases and 0 bases respectively, with 24 bases between them. This CDR3 is 21 amino acids long. The CDR3 region has the DNA TGCGCCAGCAGTCAATCGGGGCTAAAACTCGGACAGTTGTTCTCTGGAAACACCATATATTTT. Residues: CASSQSGLKLGQLFSGNTIYF.

The chain combines TRBV6-5 with TRBJ2-7, with 12 positions matching TRBD2. The V gene end was trimmed by 4 bases and the J gene end by 4 bases; junction bases not matched to a gene: 8. CDR1 and CDR2 (germline): MNHEY, SVGAGI. The CDR3 has 16 amino acids. The DNA of the CDR3 is TGTGCCAGCAGTTCCCCCACTAGCGGGAGGATATACGAGCAGTACTTC. Translating it yields CASSSPTSGRIYEQYF.

The chain recombines TRBV6-1 with TRBJ2-7; 12 nucleotides agree with TRBD2. Germline V lookup: CDR1 MNHNS, CDR2 SASEGT. This CDR3 has 14 residues. V gave up 8 bases and J gave up 3 bases; unmatched junction bases: 5. The CDR3 protein is CASRLAGALYEQYF. The CDR3 region has the DNA TGTGCCAGCCGACTAGCGGGGGCACTCTACGAGCAGTACTTC.

V usage is TRBV18 and J usage is TRBJ1-1, with 7 bases aligning to TRBD1. The trim removed 5 bases at V and 1 base at J, leaving 10 bases unmatched. Germline V gene sequence: CDR1 KGHSH, CDR2 LQKENI. This CDR3 is built from 16 residues. The CDR3 loop reads CASSELPGQSNTEAFF. CDR3 coding DNA: TGTGCCAGCTCAGAACTCCCGGGACAGTCGAACACTGAAGCTTTCTTT. Full variable domain (missing parts from reference TRBV18 and TRBJ1-1): NAGVMQNPRHLVRRRGQEARLRCSPMKGHSHVYWYRQLPEEGLKFMVYLQKENIIDESGMPKERFSAEFPKEGPSILRIQQVVRGDSAAYFCASSELPGQSNTEAFFGQGTRLTVV.

The chain uses TRBV4-2 and TRBJ1-1; TRBD1 matches at 7 bases. The V and J ends lost 4 bases and 4 bases, in that order; junction bases with no gene match: 6. In germline, CDR1 is LGHNA, CDR2 YNFKEQ. There are 14 residues in the CDR3. CDR3 residues: CASSPRGLGTEAFF. The CDR3 DNA sequence: TGTGCCAGCAGCCCTAGGGGGCTAGGCACTGAAGCTTTCTTT.

V usage is TRBV19 and J usage is TRBJ1-5; TRBD1 matches at 7 bases. J was trimmed by 3 bases and V by 6 bases; bases with no gene match: 11. The CDR3 is 16 amino acids. Germline V gene data show CDR1 as LNHDA and CDR2 as SQIVND (reference sequence). This CDR3 reads CASSQLGQVLNQPQHF. CDR3 in DNA: TGTGCCAGTAGCCAGCTCGGACAGGTCCTCAATCAGCCCCAGCATTTT.

The chain has TRBV2 and TRBJ1-1; weak D call: TRBD1 (6 bases). Trimming stripped 3 bases from V and 0 bases from J, with 8 bases between. The germline V gene has CDR1 SNHLY and CDR2 FYNNEI. The CDR3 spans 14 residues. CDR3 in DNA: TGTGCCAGCAGTGAGGACAGATTGAACACTGAAGCTTTCTTT. This sequence encodes CASSEDRLNTEAFF. The whole variable domain, remainder taken from reference TRBV2 and TRBJ1-1, is EPEVTQTPSHQVTQMGQEVILRCVPISNHLYFYWYRQILGQKVEFLVSFYNNEISEKSEIFDDQFSVERPDGSNFTLKIRSTKLEDSAMYFCASSEDRLNTEAFFGQGTRLTVV.

The chain employs TRBV6-1 and TRBJ1-4; 8 nucleotides align to TRBD1. The germline V gene encodes CDR1 MNHNS and CDR2 SASEGT. The V segment lost 6 bases and the J segment 6 bases; nucleotides outside the gene matches: 6. The CDR3 covers 14 residues. CDR3 region: CASRRTGLHEKLFF. For the CDR3, the DNA is TGTGCCAGCAGACGGACAGGGTTACATGAAAAACTGTTTTTT.

This clone was seen a single time. The V and J genes are TRBV11-2 and TRBJ2-5, with 15 bases fitting TRBD2. V lost 6 bases to trimming and J lost 2 bases; unmatched junction nucleotides: 7. The CDR3 totals 17 residues. Germline CDR1 is SGHAT and CDR2 is FQNNGV. The CDR3 coding sequence is TGTGCCAGCAGTCATGGACTAGCGGGAGGGCTTCAAGAGACCCAGTACTTC. Protein sequence: CASSHGLAGGLQETQYF.

V is TRBV6-5 and J is TRBJ2-5; 11 bases match TRBD2. The CDR3 is 15 residues long. CDR1 and CDR2 from the germline V gene are MNHEY and SVGAGI. The V segment lost 1 base and the J segment 5 bases; nucleotides outside the gene matches: 3. The CDR3 protein is CASSYLAGGLETQYF. In DNA, the CDR3 is TGTGCCAGCAGTTACTTAGCGGGGGGGCTGGAGACCCAGTACTTC.

The V and J genes are TRBV7-9 and TRBJ1-5, with a weak D call TRBD1 (6 bases). CDR1 and CDR2 from the germline V gene are SEHNR and FQNEAQ (reference sequence). Trimming removed 5 bases at V and 1 base at J, with 18 bases between. The CDR3 runs to 17 residues. CDR3 loop: CASSGTYRERSNQPQHF. The DNA of the CDR3 is TGTGCCAGCAGCGGAACCTACAGGGAAAGGAGCAATCAGCCCCAGCATTTT.

The chain is built from TRBV7-9 and TRBJ2-1, with a weak D call TRBD2 (5 bases). CDR3 length: 12 residues. In germline, CDR1 is SEHNR, CDR2 FQNEAQ (reference sequence). The germline V and J ends were trimmed by 5 bases and 8 bases, with 10 bases remaining between them. The CDR3 DNA is TGTGCCAGCAGCAGGACTCAAGATGAGCAGTTCTTC. It is translated as CASSRTQDEQFF.

The gene calls are TRBV19 and TRBJ2-1; 11 bases are a match to TRBD2. CDR3 length equals 16 residues. Germline-derived CDR1 and CDR2 are LNHDA and SQIVND (reference sequence). Trimming took 4 bases from V and 8 from J; bases not matched to a gene: 10. The CDR3 loop reads CASSRLAGGGSYEQFF. The CDR3 nucleotides read TGTGCCAGTAGTAGGCTAGCGGGGGGTGGATCGTATGAGCAGTTCTTC.

This chain joins TRBV5-1 and TRBJ1-1; 7 bases align to TRBD1. The germline gives CDR1 SGHRS, CDR2 YFSETQ. Trimming took 4 bases from V and 1 from J; bases not matched to a gene: 7. This CDR3 spans 15 amino acids. The CDR3, as DNA: TGCGCCAGCAGCCCCCAGGGGGTCAGGAACACTGAAGCTTTCTTT. The encoded protein is CASSPQGVRNTEAFF.

This chain uses TRBV19 with TRBJ2-1, with 8 bases that match TRBD2. The length of the CDR3 is 15 residues. Per the germline V gene, CDR1 is LNHDA and CDR2 is SQIVND (reference sequence). V lost 6 bases, J lost 10 bases, and 14 bases stayed unmatched. CDR3 DNA: TGTGCCAGTAGCAATCCGCTAGCGGGTCCTGGGGAGCAGTTCTTC. This sequence encodes CASSNPLAGPGEQFF.